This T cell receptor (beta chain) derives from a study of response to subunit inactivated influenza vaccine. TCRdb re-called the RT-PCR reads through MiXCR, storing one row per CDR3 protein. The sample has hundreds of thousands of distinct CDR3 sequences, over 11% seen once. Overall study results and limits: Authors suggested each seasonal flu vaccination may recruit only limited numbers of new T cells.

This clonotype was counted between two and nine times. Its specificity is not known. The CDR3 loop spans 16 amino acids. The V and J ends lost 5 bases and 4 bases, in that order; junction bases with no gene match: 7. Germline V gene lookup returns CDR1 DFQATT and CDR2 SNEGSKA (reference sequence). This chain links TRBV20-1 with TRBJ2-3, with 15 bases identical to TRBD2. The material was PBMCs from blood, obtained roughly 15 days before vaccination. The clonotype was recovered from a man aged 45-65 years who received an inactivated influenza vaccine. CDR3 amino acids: CSAPGLAGGLADTQYF. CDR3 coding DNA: TGCAGTGCTCCTGGACTAGCGGGGGGGCTTGCAGATACGCAGTATTTT.